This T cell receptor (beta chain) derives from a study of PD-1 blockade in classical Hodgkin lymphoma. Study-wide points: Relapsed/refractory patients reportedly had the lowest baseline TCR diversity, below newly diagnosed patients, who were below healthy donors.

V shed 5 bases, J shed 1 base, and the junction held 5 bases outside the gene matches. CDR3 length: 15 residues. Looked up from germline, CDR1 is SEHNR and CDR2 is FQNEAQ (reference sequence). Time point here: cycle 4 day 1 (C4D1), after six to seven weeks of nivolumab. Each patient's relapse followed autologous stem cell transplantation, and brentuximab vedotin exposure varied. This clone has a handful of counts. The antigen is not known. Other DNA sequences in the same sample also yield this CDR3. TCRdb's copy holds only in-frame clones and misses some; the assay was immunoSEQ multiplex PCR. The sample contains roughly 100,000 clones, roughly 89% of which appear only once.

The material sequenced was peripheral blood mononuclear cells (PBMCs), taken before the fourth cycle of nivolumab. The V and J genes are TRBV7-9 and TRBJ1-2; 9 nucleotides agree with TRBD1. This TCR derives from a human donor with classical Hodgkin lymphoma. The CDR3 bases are TGTGCCAGCAGCCCAACAGGGGGCGGTAACTATGGCTACACCTTC. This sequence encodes CASSPTGGGNYGYTF.